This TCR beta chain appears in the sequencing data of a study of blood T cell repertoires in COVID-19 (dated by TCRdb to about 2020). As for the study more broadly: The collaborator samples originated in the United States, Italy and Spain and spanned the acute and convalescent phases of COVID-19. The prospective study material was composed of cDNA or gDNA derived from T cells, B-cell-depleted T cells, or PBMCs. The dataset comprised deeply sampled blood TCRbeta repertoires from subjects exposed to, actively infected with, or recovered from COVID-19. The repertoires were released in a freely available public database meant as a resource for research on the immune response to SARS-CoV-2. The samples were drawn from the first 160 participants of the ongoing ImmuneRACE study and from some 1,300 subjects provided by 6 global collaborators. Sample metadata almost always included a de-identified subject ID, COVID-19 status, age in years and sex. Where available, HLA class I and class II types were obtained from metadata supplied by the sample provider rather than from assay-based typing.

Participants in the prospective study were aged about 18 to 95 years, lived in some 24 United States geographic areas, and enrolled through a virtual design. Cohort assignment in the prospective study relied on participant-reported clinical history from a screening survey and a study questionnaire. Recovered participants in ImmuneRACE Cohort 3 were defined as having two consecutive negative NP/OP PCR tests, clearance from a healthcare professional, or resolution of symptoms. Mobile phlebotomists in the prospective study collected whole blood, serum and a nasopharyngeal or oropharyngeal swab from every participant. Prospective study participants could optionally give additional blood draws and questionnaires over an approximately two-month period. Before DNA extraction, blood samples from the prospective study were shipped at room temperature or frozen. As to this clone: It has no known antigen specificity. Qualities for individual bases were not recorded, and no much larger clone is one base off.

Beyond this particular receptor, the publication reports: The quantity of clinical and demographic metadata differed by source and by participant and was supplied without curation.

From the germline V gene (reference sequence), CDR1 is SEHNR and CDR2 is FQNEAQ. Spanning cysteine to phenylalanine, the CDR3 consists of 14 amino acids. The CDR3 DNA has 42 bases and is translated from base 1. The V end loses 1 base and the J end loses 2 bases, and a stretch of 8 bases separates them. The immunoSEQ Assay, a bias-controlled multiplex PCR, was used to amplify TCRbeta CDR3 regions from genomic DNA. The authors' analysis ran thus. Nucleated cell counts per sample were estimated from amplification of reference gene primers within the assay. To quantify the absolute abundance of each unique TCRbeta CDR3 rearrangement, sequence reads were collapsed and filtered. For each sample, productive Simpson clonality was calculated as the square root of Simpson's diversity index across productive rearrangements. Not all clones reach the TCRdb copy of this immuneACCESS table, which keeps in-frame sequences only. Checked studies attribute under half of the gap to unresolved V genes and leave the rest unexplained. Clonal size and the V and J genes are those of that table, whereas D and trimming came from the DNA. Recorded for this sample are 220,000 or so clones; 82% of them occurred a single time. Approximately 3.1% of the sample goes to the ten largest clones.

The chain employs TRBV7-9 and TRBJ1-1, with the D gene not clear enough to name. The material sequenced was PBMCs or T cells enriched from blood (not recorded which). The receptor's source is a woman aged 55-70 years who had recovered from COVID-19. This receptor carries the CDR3 CASSLVPGNTEAFF. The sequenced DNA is TGTGCCAGCAGCTTAGTTCCCGGTAACACTGAAGCTTTCTTT.